These T cell receptor beta chains were read from a single sample in a study of shared clonotypes between healthy human individuals. Sequenced by immunoSEQ multiplex PCR; TCRdb stores in-frame clones only, minus some. The data show 2 million to 2.5 million clones, 85% to 95% seen once. Sequences were obtained from naive CD8+ T cells from PBMCs. These receptors were obtained from a man younger than 30 in good health. Some clones in this sample may be carry-over from other donors' samples. CDR3s include the opening cysteine and the closing phenylalanine or tryptophan. The D gene is left open where the match is weak. Some rows have no size entry. The others give once, few or many, or a class for an expanded clone.

d_gene	j_gene	len	abundance	v_gene	CDR3nt	CDR3aa
TRBD1	TRBJ2-1	16	.	TRBV7-3	TGTGCCAGCAGCTTAGCGGGACAGGGGGCTGGTAATGAGCAGTTCTTC	CASSLAGQGAGNEQFF
.	TRBJ2-7	13	.	TRBV9	TGTGCCAGCGACGACGGGAGCTCCTACGAGCAGTACTTC	CASDDGSSYEQYF
.	TRBJ2-2	13	once	TRBV27	TGTGCCAGCAGTATATATAGGGGGGGGGAGCTGTTTTTT	CASSIYRGGELFF
.	TRBJ2-7	14	.	TRBV15	TGTGCCACCAGCAGAGCCAGGACAACCTACGAGCAGTACTTC	CATSRARTTYEQYF
.	TRBJ2-7	14	.	TRBV7-2	TGTGCCAGCAGCTGGGCGGACAGCTACGACGAGCAGTACTTC	CASSWADSYDEQYF
TRBD2	TRBJ2-5	15	.	TRBV7-2	TGTGCCAGCAGGTGGACTAGCGGGGGGCAAGAGACCCAGTACTTC	CASRWTSGGQETQYF
.	TRBJ2-5	15	.	TRBV11-2	TGTGCCAGCAGCCTGCAAGAGGTGTGGGGAGAGACCCAGTACTTC	CASSLQEVWGETQYF
.	TRBJ1-2	13	.	TRBV13	TGTGCCAGCAGCCCTACAGGGTACTATGGCTACACCTTC	CASSPTGYYGYTF
.	TRBJ2-1	16	.	TRBV5-1	TGCGCCAGCAGCTTGGCCGGGGCCGGATCCTACAATGAGCAGTTCTTC	CASSLAGAGSYNEQFF
TRBD2	TRBJ2-7	14	once	TRBV7-8	TGTGCCAGCAGCTCGGGACTAGCTCTCTACGAGCAGTACTTC	CASSSGLALYEQYF
.	TRBJ2-7	14	.	TRBV9	TGTGCCAGCAGCGTAGGCGACTCGACCTACGAGCAGTACTTC	CASSVGDSTYEQYF